The sequence of this T cell receptor beta chain was determined in a study of T cells after yellow fever vaccination. Trimming left V 8 bases short and J 2 bases short, with 13 bases between. From germline, CDR1 is SEHNR and CDR2 FQNEAQ (reference sequence). CDR3 length: 14 residues. TCRdb fed the 5' RACE reads into MiXCR, producing one record per CDR3 protein. The repertoire holds about 300,000 distinct CDR3 sequences, approximately 7% seen once, with 18% in the top ten. In this sample, this clonotype turned up a few times. The sequence was collected from a man aged 18 to 30 who received the YFV17D yellow fever vaccine. The sequencing used PBMCs, collected 45 days after the first yellow fever vaccination. The chain combines TRBV7-9 with TRBJ2-1; weak D call: TRBD2 (6 bases). CDR3 coding DNA: TGTGCCAGCCAGCTAGCGATCGCCTACAATGAGCAGTTCTTC. Translating gives CASQLAIAYNEQFF.